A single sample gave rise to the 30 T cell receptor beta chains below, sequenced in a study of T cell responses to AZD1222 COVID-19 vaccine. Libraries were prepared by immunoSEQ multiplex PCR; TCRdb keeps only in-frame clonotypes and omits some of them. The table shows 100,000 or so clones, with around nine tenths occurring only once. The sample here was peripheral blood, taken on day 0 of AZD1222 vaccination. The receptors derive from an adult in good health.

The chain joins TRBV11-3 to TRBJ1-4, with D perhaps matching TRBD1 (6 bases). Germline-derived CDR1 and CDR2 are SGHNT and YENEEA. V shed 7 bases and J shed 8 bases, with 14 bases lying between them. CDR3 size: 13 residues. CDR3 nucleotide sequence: TGTGCCAGCAATAGGGGGGCGCAGGAAAAACTGTTTTTT. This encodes CASNRGAQEKLFF.

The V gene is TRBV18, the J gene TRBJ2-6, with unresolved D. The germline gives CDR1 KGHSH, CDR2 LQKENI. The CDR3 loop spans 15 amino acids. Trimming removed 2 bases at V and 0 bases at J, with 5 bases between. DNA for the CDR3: TGTGCCAGCTCACCAGTCAGCTCTGGGGCCAACGTCCTGACTTTC. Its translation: CASSPVSSGANVLTF.

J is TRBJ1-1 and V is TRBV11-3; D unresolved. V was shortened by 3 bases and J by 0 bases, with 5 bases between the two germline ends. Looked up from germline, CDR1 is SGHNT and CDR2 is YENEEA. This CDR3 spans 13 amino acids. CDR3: CASSFQLNTEAFF. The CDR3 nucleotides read TGTGCCAGCAGCTTCCAGCTGAACACTGAAGCTTTCTTT.

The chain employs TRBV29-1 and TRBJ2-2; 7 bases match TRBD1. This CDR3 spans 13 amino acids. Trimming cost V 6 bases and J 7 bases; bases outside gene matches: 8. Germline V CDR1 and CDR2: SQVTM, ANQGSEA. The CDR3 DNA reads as TGCAGCGTCGGGACAGTCATGGGCGGGGAGCTGTTTTTT. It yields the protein CSVGTVMGGELFF.

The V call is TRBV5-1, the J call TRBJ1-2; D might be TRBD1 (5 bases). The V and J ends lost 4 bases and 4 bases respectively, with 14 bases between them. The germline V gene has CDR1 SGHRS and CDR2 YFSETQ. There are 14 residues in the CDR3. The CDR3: CASSPGAALYGYTF. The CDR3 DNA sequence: TGCGCCAGCAGCCCTGGGGCAGCCCTCTATGGCTACACCTTC.

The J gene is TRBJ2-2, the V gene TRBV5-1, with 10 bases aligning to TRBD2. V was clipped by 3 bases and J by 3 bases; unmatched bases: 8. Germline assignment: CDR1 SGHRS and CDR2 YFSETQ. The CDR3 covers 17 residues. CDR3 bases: TGCGCCAGCAGCTGGGCTAGCGGGAGTGTCGACACCGGGGAGCTGTTTTTT. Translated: CASSWASGSVDTGELFF.

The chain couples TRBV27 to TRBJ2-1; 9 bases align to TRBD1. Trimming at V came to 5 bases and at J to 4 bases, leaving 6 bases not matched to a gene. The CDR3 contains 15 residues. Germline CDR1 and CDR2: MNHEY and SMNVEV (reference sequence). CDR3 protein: CASSVGTGSYNEQFF. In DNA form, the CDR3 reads TGTGCCAGCAGTGTCGGGACAGGGTCGTACAATGAGCAGTTCTTC.

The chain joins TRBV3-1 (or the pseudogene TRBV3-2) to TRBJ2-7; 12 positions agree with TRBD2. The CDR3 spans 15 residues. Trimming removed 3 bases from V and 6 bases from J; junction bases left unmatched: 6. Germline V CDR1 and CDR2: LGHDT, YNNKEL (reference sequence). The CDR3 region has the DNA TGTGCCAGCAGCCACTTGACTAGCGGGAGCCTCGAGCAGTACTTC. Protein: CASSHLTSGSLEQYF.

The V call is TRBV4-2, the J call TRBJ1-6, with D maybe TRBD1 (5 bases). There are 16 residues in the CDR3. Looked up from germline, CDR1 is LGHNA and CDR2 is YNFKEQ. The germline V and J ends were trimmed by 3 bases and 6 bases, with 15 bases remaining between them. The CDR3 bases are TGTGCCAGCAGCCAGAGGGGATCAGACTTTAATTCACCCCTCCACTTT. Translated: CASSQRGSDFNSPLHF.

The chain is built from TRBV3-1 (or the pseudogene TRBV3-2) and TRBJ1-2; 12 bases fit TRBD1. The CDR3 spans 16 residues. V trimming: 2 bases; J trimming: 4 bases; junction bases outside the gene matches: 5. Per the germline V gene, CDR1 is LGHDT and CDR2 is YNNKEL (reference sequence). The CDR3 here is CASSQTGTGGFYGYTF. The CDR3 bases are TGTGCCAGCAGCCAAACCGGGACAGGGGGCTTCTATGGCTACACCTTC.

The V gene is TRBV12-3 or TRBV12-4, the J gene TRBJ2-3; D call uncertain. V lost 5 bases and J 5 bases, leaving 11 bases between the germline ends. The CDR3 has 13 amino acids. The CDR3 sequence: CASSLSDLDTQYF. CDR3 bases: TGTGCCAGCAGTCTCTCGGATTTAGATACGCAGTATTTT.

The DNA of the CDR3 is TGTGCCAGCAGCTTAGTGTCGGCTAGCGGGAGGGCCGGGGAGCTGTTTTTT. It specifies CASSLVSASGRAGELFF. The gene calls are TRBV7-2 and TRBJ2-2, with TRBD2 matching over 12 bases. This CDR3 contains 17 residues. Trimming took 1 base from V and 6 from J; bases not matched to a gene: 6. The germline gives CDR1 SGHTA, CDR2 FQGNSA. Based on the CDR3 plus reference TRBV7-2 and TRBJ2-2, the full variable domain is GAGVSQSPSNKVTEKGKDVELRCDPISGHTALYWYRQSLGQGLEFLIYFQGNSAPDKSGLPSDRFSAERTGGSVSTLTIQRTQQEDSAVYLCASSLVSASGRAGELFFGEGSRLTVL.

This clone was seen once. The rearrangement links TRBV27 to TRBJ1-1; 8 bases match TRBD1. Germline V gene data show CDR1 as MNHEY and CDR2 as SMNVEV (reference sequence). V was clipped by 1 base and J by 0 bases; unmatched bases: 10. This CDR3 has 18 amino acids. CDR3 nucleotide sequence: TGTGCCAGCAGTTTATATGGGACAGGTTACTCAATGAACACTGAAGCTTTCTTT. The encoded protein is CASSLYGTGYSMNTEAFF.

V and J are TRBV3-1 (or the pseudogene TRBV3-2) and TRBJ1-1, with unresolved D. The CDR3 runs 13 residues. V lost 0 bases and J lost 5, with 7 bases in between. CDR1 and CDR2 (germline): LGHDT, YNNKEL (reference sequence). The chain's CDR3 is CASSQEFRTEAFF. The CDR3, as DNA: TGTGCCAGCAGCCAAGAGTTCAGAACTGAAGCTTTCTTT.

The CDR3 is CASSLRSAEKLFF. CDR3 nucleotide sequence: TGTGCCAGCAGCCTTCGGTCCGCTGAAAAACTGTTTTTT. This chain links TRBV5-4 with TRBJ1-4, with unresolved D. Trimming removed 4 bases from V and 7 bases from J, with 11 bases in between. CDR3 length: 13 residues. Germline V lookup: CDR1 SGHNT, CDR2 YYREEE (reference sequence).

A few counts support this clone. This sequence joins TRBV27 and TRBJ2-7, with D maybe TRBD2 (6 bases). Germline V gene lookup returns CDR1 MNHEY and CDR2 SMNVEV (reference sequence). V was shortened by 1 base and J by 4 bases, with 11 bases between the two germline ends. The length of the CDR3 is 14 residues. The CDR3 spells CASSLLGGGYEQYF. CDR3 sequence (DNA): TGTGCCAGCAGTTTATTGGGGGGTGGGTACGAGCAGTACTTC.

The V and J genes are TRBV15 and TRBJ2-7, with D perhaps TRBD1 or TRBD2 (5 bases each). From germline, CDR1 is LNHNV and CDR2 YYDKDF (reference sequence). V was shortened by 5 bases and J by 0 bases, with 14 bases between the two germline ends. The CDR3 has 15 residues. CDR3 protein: CATSGGPSSSYEQYF. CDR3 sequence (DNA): TGTGCCACCAGCGGGGGACCTTCAAGCTCCTACGAGCAGTACTTC. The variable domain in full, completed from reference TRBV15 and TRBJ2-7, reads DAMVIQNPRYQVTQFGKPVTLSCSQTLNHNVMYWYQQKSSQAPKLLFHYYDKDFNNEADTPDNFQSRRPNTSFCFLDIRSPGLGDTAMYLCATSGGPSSSYEQYFGPGTRLTVT.

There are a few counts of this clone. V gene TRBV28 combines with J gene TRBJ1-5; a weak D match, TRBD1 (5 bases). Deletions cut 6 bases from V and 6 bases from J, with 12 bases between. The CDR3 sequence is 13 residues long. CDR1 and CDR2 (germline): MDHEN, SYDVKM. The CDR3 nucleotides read TGTGCCAGCAGAGGGGTTGGGAGTCAGCCCCAGCATTTT. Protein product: CASRGVGSQPQHF.

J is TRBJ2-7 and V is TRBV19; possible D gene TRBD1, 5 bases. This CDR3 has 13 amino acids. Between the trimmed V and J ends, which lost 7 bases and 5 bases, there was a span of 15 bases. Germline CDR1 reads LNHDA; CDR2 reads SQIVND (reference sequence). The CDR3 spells CASTQVAGNEQYF. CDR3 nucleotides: TGTGCCAGTACCCAAGTGGCAGGGAACGAGCAGTACTTC.

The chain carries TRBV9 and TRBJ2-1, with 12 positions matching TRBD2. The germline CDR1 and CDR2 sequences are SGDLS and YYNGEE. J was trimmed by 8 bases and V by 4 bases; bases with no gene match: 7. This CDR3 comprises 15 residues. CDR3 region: CASSQPSGGAYEQFF. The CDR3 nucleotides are TGTGCCAGCAGCCAACCTAGCGGGGGGGCCTATGAGCAGTTCTTC.

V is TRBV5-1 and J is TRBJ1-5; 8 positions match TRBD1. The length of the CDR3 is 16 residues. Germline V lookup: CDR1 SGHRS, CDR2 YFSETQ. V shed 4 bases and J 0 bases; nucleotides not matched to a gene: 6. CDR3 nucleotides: TGCGCCAGCAGCCCAGGGGGCTCAAGTAGCAATCAGCCCCAGCATTTT. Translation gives CASSPGGSSSNQPQHF.

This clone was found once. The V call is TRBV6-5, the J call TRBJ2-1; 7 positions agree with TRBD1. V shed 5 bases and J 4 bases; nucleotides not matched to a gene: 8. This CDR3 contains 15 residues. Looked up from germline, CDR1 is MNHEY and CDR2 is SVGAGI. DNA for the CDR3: TGTGCCAGCAGTCCTGACAGGGAAGGTTACAATGAGCAGTTCTTC. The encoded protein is CASSPDREGYNEQFF.

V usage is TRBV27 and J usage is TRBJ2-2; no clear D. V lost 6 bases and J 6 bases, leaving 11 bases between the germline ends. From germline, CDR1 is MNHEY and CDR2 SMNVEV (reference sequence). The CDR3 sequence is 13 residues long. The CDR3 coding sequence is TGTGCCAGCAGCCTAAGTAGGGCCGGGGAGCTGTTTTTT. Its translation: CASSLSRAGELFF.

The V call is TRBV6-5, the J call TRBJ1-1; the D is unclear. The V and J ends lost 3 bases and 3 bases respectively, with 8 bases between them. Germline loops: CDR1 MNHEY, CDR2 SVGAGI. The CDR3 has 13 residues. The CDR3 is CASSYLVDTEAFF. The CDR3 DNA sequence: TGTGCCAGCAGTTATCTAGTTGACACTGAAGCTTTCTTT.

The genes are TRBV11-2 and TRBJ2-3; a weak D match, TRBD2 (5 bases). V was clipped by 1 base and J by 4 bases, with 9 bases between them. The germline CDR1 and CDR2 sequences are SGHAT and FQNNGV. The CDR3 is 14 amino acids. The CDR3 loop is CASSLASSSDTQYF. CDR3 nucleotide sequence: TGTGCCAGCAGCTTAGCTAGCAGTTCAGATACGCAGTATTTT.

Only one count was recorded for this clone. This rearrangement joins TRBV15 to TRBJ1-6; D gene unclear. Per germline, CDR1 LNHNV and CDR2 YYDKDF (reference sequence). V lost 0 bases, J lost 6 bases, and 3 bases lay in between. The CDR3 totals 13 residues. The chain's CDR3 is CATSREGNSPLHF. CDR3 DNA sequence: TGTGCCACCAGCAGAGAGGGTAATTCACCCCTCCACTTT.

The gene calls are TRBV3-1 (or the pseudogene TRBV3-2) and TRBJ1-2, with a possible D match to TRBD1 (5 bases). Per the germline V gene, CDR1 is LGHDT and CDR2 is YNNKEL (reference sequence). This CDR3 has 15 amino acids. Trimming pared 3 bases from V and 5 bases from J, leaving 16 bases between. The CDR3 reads CASSQPGRVRYGYTF. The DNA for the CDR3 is TGTGCCAGCAGCCAGCCGGGCAGGGTCCGTTATGGCTACACCTTC.

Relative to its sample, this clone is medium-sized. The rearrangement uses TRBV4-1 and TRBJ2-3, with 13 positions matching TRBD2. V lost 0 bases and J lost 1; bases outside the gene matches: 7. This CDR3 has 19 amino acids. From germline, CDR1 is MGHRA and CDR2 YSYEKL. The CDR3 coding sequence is TGCGCCAGCAGCCAAGATGGACTAGCGGGAGACCAACGCACAGATACGCAGTATTTT. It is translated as CASSQDGLAGDQRTDTQYF.

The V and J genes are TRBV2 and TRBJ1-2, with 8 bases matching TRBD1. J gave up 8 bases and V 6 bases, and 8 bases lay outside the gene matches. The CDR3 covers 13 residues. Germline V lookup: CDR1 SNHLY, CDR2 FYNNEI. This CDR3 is CASSSDRDRGYTF. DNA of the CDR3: TGTGCCAGCAGCTCGGACAGGGACAGGGGCTACACCTTC.

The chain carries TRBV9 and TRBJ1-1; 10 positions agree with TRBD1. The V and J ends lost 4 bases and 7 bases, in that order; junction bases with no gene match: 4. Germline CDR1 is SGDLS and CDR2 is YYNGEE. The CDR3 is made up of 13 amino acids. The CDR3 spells CASSLGQGNEAFF. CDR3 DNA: TGTGCCAGCAGCCTGGGACAGGGGAATGAAGCTTTCTTT.